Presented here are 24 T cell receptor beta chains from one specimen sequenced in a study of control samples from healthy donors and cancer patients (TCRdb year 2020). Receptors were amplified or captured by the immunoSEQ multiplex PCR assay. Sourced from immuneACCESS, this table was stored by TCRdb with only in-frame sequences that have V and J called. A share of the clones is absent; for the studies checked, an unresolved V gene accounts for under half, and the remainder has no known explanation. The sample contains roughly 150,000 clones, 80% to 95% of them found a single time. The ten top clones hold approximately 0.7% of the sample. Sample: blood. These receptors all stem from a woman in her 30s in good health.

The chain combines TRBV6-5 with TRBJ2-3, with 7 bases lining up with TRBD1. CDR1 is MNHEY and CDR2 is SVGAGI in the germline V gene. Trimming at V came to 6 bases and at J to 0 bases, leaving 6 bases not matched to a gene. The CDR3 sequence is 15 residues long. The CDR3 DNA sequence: TGTGCCAGCAGCTTGGACAGGTTTAGCACAGATACGCAGTATTTT. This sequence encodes CASSLDRFSTDTQYF.

CDR3 nucleotides: TGTGCCAGCAGCTTAGCGGGGACCGAGGGCCTCGAGCAGTACTTC. This encodes CASSLAGTEGLEQYF. This chain links TRBV7-2 with TRBJ2-7; D might be TRBD1 or TRBD2, each matching 5 bases. In germline, CDR1 is SGHTA, CDR2 FQGNSA. Between the trimmed V and J ends, which lost 0 bases and 6 bases, there was a span of 15 bases. The CDR3 spans 15 residues.

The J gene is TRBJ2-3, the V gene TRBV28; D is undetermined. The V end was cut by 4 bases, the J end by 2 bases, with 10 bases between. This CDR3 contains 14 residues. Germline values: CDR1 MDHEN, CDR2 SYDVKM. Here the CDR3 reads CASSWSIDTDTQYF. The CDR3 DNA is TGTGCCAGCAGTTGGTCGATCGACACAGATACGCAGTATTTT. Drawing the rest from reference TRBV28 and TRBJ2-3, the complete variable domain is DVKVTQSSRYLVKRTGEKVFLECVQDMDHENMFWYRQDPGLGLRLIYFSYDVKMKEKGDIPEGYSVSREKKERFSLILESASTNQTSMYLCASSWSIDTDTQYFGPGTRLTVL.

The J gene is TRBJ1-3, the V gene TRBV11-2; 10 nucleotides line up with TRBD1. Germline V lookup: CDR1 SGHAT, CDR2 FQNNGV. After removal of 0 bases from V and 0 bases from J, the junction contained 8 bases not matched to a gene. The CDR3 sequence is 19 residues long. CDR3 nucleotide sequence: TGTGCCAGCAGCTTAGATCCACTGGGACAGGGGTTCTCTGGAAACACCATATATTTT. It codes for CASSLDPLGQGFSGNTIYF.

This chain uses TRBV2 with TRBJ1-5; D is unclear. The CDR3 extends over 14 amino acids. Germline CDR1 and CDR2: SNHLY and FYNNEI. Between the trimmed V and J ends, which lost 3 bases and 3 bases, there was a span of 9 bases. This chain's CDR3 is CASSEGHPNQPQHF. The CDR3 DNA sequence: TGTGCCAGCAGTGAGGGTCACCCCAATCAGCCCCAGCATTTT. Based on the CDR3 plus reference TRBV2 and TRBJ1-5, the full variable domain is EPEVTQTPSHQVTQMGQEVILRCVPISNHLYFYWYRQILGQKVEFLVSFYNNEISEKSEIFDDQFSVERPDGSNFTLKIRSTKLEDSAMYFCASSEGHPNQPQHFGDGTRLSIL.

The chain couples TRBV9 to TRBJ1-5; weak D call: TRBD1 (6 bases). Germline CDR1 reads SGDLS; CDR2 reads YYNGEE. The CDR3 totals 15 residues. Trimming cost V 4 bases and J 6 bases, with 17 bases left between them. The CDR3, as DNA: TGTGCCAGCAGCCAAGACGACAGGCGAAGTCAGCCCCAGCATTTT. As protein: CASSQDDRRSQPQHF.

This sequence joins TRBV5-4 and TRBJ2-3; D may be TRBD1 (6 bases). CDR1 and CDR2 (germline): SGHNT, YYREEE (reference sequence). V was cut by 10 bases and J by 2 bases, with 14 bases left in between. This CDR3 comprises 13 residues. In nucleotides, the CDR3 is TGTGCCCTCGGGGACACCTTCACAGATACGCAGTATTTT. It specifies CALGDTFTDTQYF.

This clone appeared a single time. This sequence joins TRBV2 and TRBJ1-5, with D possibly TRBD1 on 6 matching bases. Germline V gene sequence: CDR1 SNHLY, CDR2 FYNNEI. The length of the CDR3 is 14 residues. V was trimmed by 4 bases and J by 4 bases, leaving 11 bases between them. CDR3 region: CASSVSQGNQPQHF. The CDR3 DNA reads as TGTGCCAGCAGTGTCTCACAGGGAAATCAGCCCCAGCATTTT.

CDR3 loop: CASSLGRTVNYEQYF. The CDR3, as DNA: TGTGCCAGCAGCTTAGGGAGAACAGTCAACTACGAGCAGTACTTC. The V gene is TRBV7-2, the J gene TRBJ2-7, with no clear D. This CDR3 comprises 15 residues. Germline CDR1 is SGHTA and CDR2 is FQGNSA. With 1 base removed from V and 3 bases from J, the gap between germline ends came to 13 bases.

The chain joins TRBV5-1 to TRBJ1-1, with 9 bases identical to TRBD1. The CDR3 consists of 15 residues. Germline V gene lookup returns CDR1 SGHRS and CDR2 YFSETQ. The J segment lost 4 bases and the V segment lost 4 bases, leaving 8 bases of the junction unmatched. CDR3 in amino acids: CASSPGDREGTEAFF. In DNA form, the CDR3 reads TGCGCCAGCAGCCCTGGGGACAGGGAGGGCACTGAAGCTTTCTTT.

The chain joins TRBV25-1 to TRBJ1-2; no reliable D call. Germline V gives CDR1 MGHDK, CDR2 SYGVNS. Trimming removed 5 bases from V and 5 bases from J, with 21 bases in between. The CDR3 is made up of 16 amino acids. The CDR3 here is CASSFPGICIAYGYTF. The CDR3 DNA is TGTGCCAGCAGTTTTCCCGGGATTTGTATCGCTTATGGCTACACCTTC.

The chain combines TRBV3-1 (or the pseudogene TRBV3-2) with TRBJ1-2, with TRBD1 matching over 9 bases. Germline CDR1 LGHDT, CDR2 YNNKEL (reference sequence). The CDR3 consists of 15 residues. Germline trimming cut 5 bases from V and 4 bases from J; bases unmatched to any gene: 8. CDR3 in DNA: TGTGCCAGCAGCACTTGGACAGGGGCCGGCTATGGCTACACCTTC. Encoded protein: CASSTWTGAGYGYTF.

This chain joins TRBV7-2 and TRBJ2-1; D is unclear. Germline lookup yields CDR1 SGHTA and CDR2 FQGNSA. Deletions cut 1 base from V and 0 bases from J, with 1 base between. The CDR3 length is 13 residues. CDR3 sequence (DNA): TGTGCCAGCAGCTTAGGCTCCTACAATGAGCAGTTCTTC. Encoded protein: CASSLGSYNEQFF. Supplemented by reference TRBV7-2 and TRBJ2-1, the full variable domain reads GAGVSQSPSNKVTEKGKDVELRCDPISGHTALYWYRQSLGQGLEFLIYFQGNSAPDKSGLPSDRFSAERTGGSVSTLTIQRTQQEDSAVYLCASSLGSYNEQFFGPGTRLTVL.

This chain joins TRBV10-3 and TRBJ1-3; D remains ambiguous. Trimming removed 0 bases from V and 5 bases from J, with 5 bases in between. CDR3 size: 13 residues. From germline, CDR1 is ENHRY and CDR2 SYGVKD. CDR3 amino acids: CAISESNRNTIYF. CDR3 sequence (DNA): TGTGCCATCAGTGAGTCGAACAGAAACACCATATATTTT.

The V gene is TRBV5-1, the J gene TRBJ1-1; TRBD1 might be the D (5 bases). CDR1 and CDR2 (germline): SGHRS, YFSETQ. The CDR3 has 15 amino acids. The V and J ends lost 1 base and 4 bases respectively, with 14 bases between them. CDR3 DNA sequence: TGCGCCAGCAGCTTGCGTGGGGGAGAGGGCACTGAAGCTTTCTTT. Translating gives CASSLRGGEGTEAFF.

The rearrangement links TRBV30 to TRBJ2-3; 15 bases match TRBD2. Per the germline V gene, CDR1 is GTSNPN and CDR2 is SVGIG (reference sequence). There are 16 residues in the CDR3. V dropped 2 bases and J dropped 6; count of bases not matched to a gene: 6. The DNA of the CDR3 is TGTGCCTGGAGTCCGGGACTAGCGGGAGGTGGCGATACGCAGTATTTT. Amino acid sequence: CAWSPGLAGGGDTQYF.

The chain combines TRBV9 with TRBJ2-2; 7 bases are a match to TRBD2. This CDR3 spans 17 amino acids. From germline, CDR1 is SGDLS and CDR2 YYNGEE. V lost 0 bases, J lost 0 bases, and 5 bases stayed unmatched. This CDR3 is CASSVGWLAANTGELFF. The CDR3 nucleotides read TGTGCCAGCAGCGTAGGGTGGCTAGCGGCGAACACCGGGGAGCTGTTTTTT.

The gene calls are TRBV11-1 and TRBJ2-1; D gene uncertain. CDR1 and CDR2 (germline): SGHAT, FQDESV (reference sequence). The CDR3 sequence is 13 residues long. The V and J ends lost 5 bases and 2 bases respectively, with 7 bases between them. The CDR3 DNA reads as TGTGCCAGCAGCGTCCTCCCCTACAATGAGCAGTTCTTC. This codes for CASSVLPYNEQFF.

The CDR3 DNA sequence: TGTGCCAGTAGTATAGGCGGGACAGGGATGCATCAGCCCCAGCATTTT. Encoded protein: CASSIGGTGMHQPQHF. V and J are TRBV19 and TRBJ1-5; 9 bases are a match to TRBD1. From germline, CDR1 is LNHDA and CDR2 SQIVND (reference sequence). The CDR3 covers 16 residues. With V trimmed by 1 base and J by 5 bases, 6 bases remained unmatched.

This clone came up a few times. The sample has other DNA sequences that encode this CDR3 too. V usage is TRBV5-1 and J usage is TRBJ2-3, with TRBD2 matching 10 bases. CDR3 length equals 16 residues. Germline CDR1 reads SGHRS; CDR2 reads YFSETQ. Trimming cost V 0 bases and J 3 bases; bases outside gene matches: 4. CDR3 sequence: CASSLGASGSTDTQYF. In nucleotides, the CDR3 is TGCGCCAGCAGCTTGGGGGCTAGCGGGAGTACAGATACGCAGTATTTT.

The CDR3 bases are TGCGCCAGCAGCCAAGGGCAGGGAGACTATAGCAATCAGCCCCAGCATTTT. Protein product: CASSQGQGDYSNQPQHF. The chain carries TRBV4-1 and TRBJ1-5, with D perhaps TRBD1 (5 bases). Per germline, CDR1 MGHRA and CDR2 YSYEKL. This CDR3 has 17 amino acids. V was pared by 1 base and J by 0 bases, with 13 bases between.

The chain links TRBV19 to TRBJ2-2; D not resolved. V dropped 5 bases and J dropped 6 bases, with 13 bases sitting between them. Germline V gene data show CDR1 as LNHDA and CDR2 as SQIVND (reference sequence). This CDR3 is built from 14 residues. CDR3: CASSLGPLSGELFF. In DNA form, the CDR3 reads TGTGCCAGTAGTTTAGGGCCTCTTTCCGGGGAGCTGTTTTTT.

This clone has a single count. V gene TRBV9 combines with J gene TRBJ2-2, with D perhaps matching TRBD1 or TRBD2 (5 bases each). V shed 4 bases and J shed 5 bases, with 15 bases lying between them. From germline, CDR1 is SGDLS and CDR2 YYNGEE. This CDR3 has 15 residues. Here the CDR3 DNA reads TGTGCCAGCAGCCCCCGTGGGGGAGATACCGGGGAGCTGTTTTTT. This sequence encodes CASSPRGGDTGELFF.

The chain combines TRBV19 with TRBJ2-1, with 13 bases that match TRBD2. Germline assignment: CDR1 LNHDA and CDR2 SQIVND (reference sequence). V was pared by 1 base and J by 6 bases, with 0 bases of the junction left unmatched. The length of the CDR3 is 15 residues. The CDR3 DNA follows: TGTGCCAGTAGTATAGGGACTAGCGGGAGCAATGAGCAGTTCTTC. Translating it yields CASSIGTSGSNEQFF.